These 32 T cell receptor beta chains were sequenced from one sample in a study of blood T cell repertoires in COVID-19. Clones were read by immunoSEQ multiplex PCR, and TCRdb kept only the in-frame ones, dropping some. The table has approximately 150,000 clones, roughly 89% seen once; the top ten hold about 1.6%. The source material was peripheral blood. Receptor source: a woman aged 50 to 60 with acute or convalescent COVID-19.

The chain employs TRBV19 and TRBJ2-5; 9 nucleotides align to TRBD1. The CDR3 contains 14 residues. CDR1 is LNHDA, CDR2 SQIVND, per germline (reference sequence). The junction had 4 bases not matched to a gene; V was cut back by 3 bases and J by 5 bases. CDR3 amino acids: CASSIGTGSETQYF. The CDR3 DNA is TGTGCCAGTAGTATCGGGACAGGGTCGGAGACCCAGTACTTC. The variable domain in full, completed from reference TRBV19 and TRBJ2-5, reads DGGITQSPKYLFRKEGQNVTLSCEQNLNHDAMYWYRQDPGQGLRLIYYSQIVNDFQKGDIAEGYSVSREKKESFPLTVTSAQKNPTAFYLCASSIGTGSETQYFGPGTRLLVL.

The gene calls are TRBV5-1 and TRBJ2-7, with TRBD2 as a possible D gene (6 bases). V was shortened by 0 bases and J by 2 bases, with 12 bases between the two germline ends. The germline gives CDR1 SGHRS, CDR2 YFSETQ. The CDR3 is made up of 15 amino acids. DNA of the CDR3: TGCGCCAGCAGCTTGGAGGGCGGGGAGACCTACGAGCAGTACTTC. Protein sequence: CASSLEGGETYEQYF. Drawing the rest from reference TRBV5-1 and TRBJ2-7, the complete variable domain is KAGVTQTPRYLIKTRGQQVTLSCSPISGHRSVSWYQQTPGQGLQFLFEYFSETQRNKGNFPGRFSGRQFSNSRSEMNVSTLELGDSALYLCASSLEGGETYEQYFGPGTRLTVT.

This sequence joins TRBV12-5 and TRBJ2-1, with 7 nucleotides matching TRBD1. Germline-derived CDR1 and CDR2 are LGHNT and FRNRAP. Trimming at V came to 0 bases and at J to 15 bases, leaving 5 bases not matched to a gene. This CDR3 has 12 amino acids. For the CDR3, the DNA is TGTGCTAGTGGTTTGGTAGGGACAGTAGCGTTCTTC. It is translated as CASGLVGTVAFF.

V is TRBV7-9 and J is TRBJ1-4, with a weak D call TRBD1 (6 bases). Germline values: CDR1 SEHNR, CDR2 FQNEAQ (reference sequence). There are 15 residues in the CDR3. The germline V and J ends were trimmed by 5 bases and 3 bases, with 13 bases remaining between them. Here the CDR3 DNA reads TGTGCCAGCAGCAAAACCTCAGGGGCTAATGAAAAACTGTTTTTT. Translated: CASSKTSGANEKLFF.

The CDR3 DNA reads as TGTGCCAGTAGTCCTACCCGGGACAGGGGTAGGGGTCAGCCCCAGCATTTT. Amino acid sequence: CASSPTRDRGRGQPQHF. The chain is built from TRBV19 and TRBJ1-5; the match to TRBD1 covers 10 bases. CDR1 and CDR2 (germline): LNHDA, SQIVND (reference sequence). This CDR3 spans 17 amino acids. Unmatched junction bases numbered 13, after V lost 5 bases and J lost 6 bases. Filled out from reference TRBV19 and TRBJ1-5, the complete variable domain reads DGGITQSPKYLFRKEGQNVTLSCEQNLNHDAMYWYRQDPGQGLRLIYYSQIVNDFQKGDIAEGYSVSREKKESFPLTVTSAQKNPTAFYLCASSPTRDRGRGQPQHFGDGTRLSIL.

This rearrangement joins TRBV28 to TRBJ2-4; D is perhaps TRBD1 (5 bases). Trimming took off 2 bases at V and 0 bases at J, with 11 bases between the two ends. The CDR3 extends over 16 amino acids. Per germline, CDR1 MDHEN and CDR2 SYDVKM. CDR3 bases: TGTGCCAGCAGTTTACAGGGATTAGGAGCCAAAAACATTCAGTACTTC. As protein: CASSLQGLGAKNIQYF.

The rearrangement links TRBV6-2 or TRBV6-3 to TRBJ1-5; D is perhaps TRBD1 (6 bases). This CDR3 comprises 14 residues. CDR1 is MNHEY and CDR2 is SVGEGT in the germline V gene. V was cut by 4 bases and J by 3 bases, with 10 bases left in between. The CDR3 sequence: CASSWGHFNQPQHF. CDR3 DNA sequence: TGTGCCAGCAGTTGGGGACACTTCAATCAGCCCCAGCATTTT.

J is TRBJ1-5 and V is TRBV2; TRBD1 might be the D (5 bases). Germline V gene data show CDR1 as SNHLY and CDR2 as FYNNEI. The germline V and J ends were trimmed by 2 bases and 3 bases, with 11 bases remaining between them. The CDR3 loop spans 15 amino acids. The DNA for the CDR3 is TGTGCCAGCAGTGAATCGCAGGGCCTCAATCAGCCCCAGCATTTT. This codes for CASSESQGLNQPQHF.

The genes are TRBV19 and TRBJ1-2; D gene unclear. Germline CDR1 and CDR2: LNHDA and SQIVND (reference sequence). The ends were cut back, 6 bases at V and 4 bases at J, with 18 bases in the middle. The CDR3 has 15 amino acids. DNA of the CDR3: TGTGCCAGTAGCCACCCCGGACTCGTGGGCTATGGCTACACCTTC. Residues: CASSHPGLVGYGYTF.

The chain is built from TRBV6-5 and TRBJ1-5; 9 nucleotides agree with TRBD1. Germline V gene lookup returns CDR1 MNHEY and CDR2 SVGAGI. The CDR3 is 12 residues long. The V segment lost 5 bases and the J segment 9 bases; nucleotides outside the gene matches: 2. CDR3 bases: TGTGCCAGCAGTAAGGGACAGGGGCCCCAGCATTTT. Residues: CASSKGQGPQHF.

The chain carries TRBV10-2 and TRBJ2-1; D may be TRBD1 (6 bases). Trimming shortened V by 3 bases and J by 5 bases, and 17 bases separated the two germline ends. CDR1 is WSHSY, CDR2 SAAADI, per germline. The CDR3 is 16 amino acids. The CDR3 sequence is CASSDPGQRGNNEQFF. The CDR3 DNA is TGCGCCAGCAGTGACCCGGGACAAAGGGGTAACAATGAGCAGTTCTTC.

V usage is TRBV9 and J usage is TRBJ2-7; TRBD2 agrees at 9 bases. This CDR3 contains 16 residues. The germline CDR1 and CDR2 sequences are SGDLS and YYNGEE. V dropped 0 bases and J dropped 2; count of bases not matched to a gene: 6. DNA for the CDR3: TGTGCCAGCAGCGTAGGGGGGGGGACTAGCCCCTACGAGCAGTACTTC. Protein sequence: CASSVGGGTSPYEQYF.

The CDR3 DNA reads TGTGCCAGCAGTTTATCGGGGACAGATAAATACGAGCAGTACTTC. It codes for CASSLSGTDKYEQYF. The rearrangement uses TRBV27 and TRBJ2-7; 7 bases align to TRBD1. The V gene's germline CDR1 is MNHEY and CDR2 SMNVEV (reference sequence). Trimming at V came to 0 bases and at J to 4 bases, leaving 6 bases not matched to a gene. This CDR3 has 15 amino acids.

This chain's CDR3 is CASSGQPFNEKLFF. The CDR3 DNA reads TGTGCCAGCAGCGGACAGCCTTTTAATGAAAAACTGTTTTTT. The J gene is TRBJ1-4, the V gene TRBV6-2 or TRBV6-3, with D possibly TRBD1 on 6 matching bases. Trimming removed 6 bases at V and 4 bases at J, with 12 bases between. CDR1 and CDR2 (germline): MNHEY, SVGEGT. This CDR3 has 14 amino acids.

The chain joins TRBV5-1 to TRBJ1-1, with 8 bases identical to TRBD1. V lost 1 base to trimming and J lost 4 bases; unmatched junction nucleotides: 9. The V gene's germline CDR1 is SGHRS and CDR2 YFSETQ. The CDR3 runs 16 residues. The CDR3 reads CASSLSQGASGTEAFF. Here the CDR3 DNA reads TGCGCCAGCAGCTTGAGTCAGGGGGCGTCGGGCACTGAAGCTTTCTTT.

This chain uses TRBV24-1 with TRBJ2-3, with 7 bases lining up with TRBD1. The CDR3 is made up of 13 amino acids. V gave up 7 bases and J gave up 4 bases; unmatched junction bases: 4. The germline V gene encodes CDR1 KGHDR and CDR2 SFDVKD. Here the CDR3 DNA reads TGTGCCACCAGACAGGGGACCTCAGATACGCAGTATTTT. It encodes CATRQGTSDTQYF.

This CDR3 is CASSLTADTNYGYTF. The CDR3 DNA reads TGTGCCAGCAGCTTAACGGCAGACACTAACTATGGCTACACCTTC. The chain has TRBV7-3 and TRBJ1-2; D gene ambiguous. V dropped 0 bases and J dropped 0 bases, with 8 bases sitting between them. Germline V gives CDR1 SGHTA, CDR2 FQGTGA. This CDR3 spans 15 amino acids.

Only a few counts were recorded for this clone. J is TRBJ2-1 and V is TRBV3-1 (or the pseudogene TRBV3-2); 11 positions agree with TRBD2. V lost 3 bases and J lost 7; bases outside the gene matches: 8. This CDR3 has 16 amino acids. Germline CDR1 reads LGHDT; CDR2 reads YNNKEL (reference sequence). This CDR3 reads CASSHLAGGFHNEQFF. The CDR3 DNA sequence: TGTGCCAGCAGCCATCTAGCGGGAGGATTCCATAATGAGCAGTTCTTC.

The rearrangement joins TRBV25-1 to TRBJ1-3; D might be TRBD1 (6 bases). The germline V gene has CDR1 MGHDK and CDR2 SYGVNS. The CDR3 is 17 residues long. Trimming took off 5 bases at V and 3 bases at J, with 20 bases between the two ends. The CDR3 region has the DNA TGTGCCAGCAGTAAATCAACACAGGGTGTTGTTGGAAACACCATATATTTT. Translation gives CASSKSTQGVVGNTIYF.

The chain employs TRBV6-5 and TRBJ1-1, with 8 bases that match TRBD1. This CDR3 has 15 amino acids. Trimming cost V 8 bases and J 1 base; bases outside gene matches: 9. Looked up from germline, CDR1 is MNHEY and CDR2 is SVGAGI. CDR3 DNA: TGTGCCAGCCGTTTGGGAGACAGGGGGAACACTGAAGCTTTCTTT. As protein: CASRLGDRGNTEAFF.

V gene TRBV27 combines with J gene TRBJ1-2; TRBD1 matches at 9 bases. V shed 5 bases and J 4 bases; nucleotides not matched to a gene: 5. Germline values: CDR1 MNHEY, CDR2 SMNVEV (reference sequence). This CDR3 is built from 14 residues. The CDR3 bases are TGTGCCAGCAGTCCTGACAGGGGGGGCTATGGCTACACCTTC. This gives the protein CASSPDRGGYGYTF.

This clone was observed a handful of times. The rearrangement joins TRBV27 to TRBJ2-2; maybe TRBD1 (5 bases). The V gene's germline CDR1 is MNHEY and CDR2 SMNVEV (reference sequence). This CDR3 is built from 13 residues. V shed 6 bases and J shed 0 bases, with 5 bases lying between them. For the CDR3, the DNA is TGTGCCAGCAGGGACACGAACACCGGGGAGCTGTTTTTT. As protein: CASRDTNTGELFF.

This clone turned up a few times. The rearrangement links TRBV7-2 to TRBJ1-2; TRBD1 might be the D (6 bases). Trimming removed 3 bases from V and 4 bases from J, with 15 bases in between. The germline gives CDR1 SGHTA, CDR2 FQGNSA. The CDR3 totals 15 residues. CDR3 sequence: CASSFSVTGFYGYTF. For the CDR3, the DNA is TGTGCCAGCAGCTTCTCGGTGACAGGTTTCTATGGCTACACCTTC.

The chain is built from TRBV11-2 and TRBJ1-1, with TRBD1 as a possible D gene (6 bases). This CDR3 spans 17 amino acids. V was shortened by 1 base and J by 1 base, with 16 bases between the two germline ends. CDR1 is SGHAT and CDR2 is FQNNGV in the germline V gene. The CDR3 nucleotides read TGTGCCAGCAGCTTAGTGGGGGGGGACATCGGGAACACTGAAGCTTTCTTT. As protein: CASSLVGGDIGNTEAFF.

The rearrangement joins TRBV11-3 to TRBJ1-4, with 7 bases fitting TRBD1. The CDR3 spans 15 residues. V gave up 5 bases and J gave up 8 bases; unmatched junction bases: 11. CDR1 and CDR2 from the germline V gene are SGHNT and YENEEA. The DNA for the CDR3 is TGTGCCAGCAGCCTCGGACAGGCCTTTCAGGAAAAACTGTTTTTT. The encoded protein is CASSLGQAFQEKLFF.

This clone was recorded a few times. The gene calls are TRBV12-3 or TRBV12-4 and TRBJ1-6; possibly TRBD1 for D (6 bases). CDR3 size: 12 residues. Trimming cost V 6 bases and J 10 bases, with 10 bases left between them. In DNA form, the CDR3 reads TGTGCCAGCAGGGGAGGGGGATCACCCCTCCACTTT. Amino acids: CASRGGGSPLHF.

This rearrangement joins TRBV30 to TRBJ2-7; TRBD1 matches 10 bases. This CDR3 region has 15 residues. CDR1 GTSNPN and CDR2 SVGIG come from the germline V gene (reference sequence). V was pared by 0 bases and J by 2 bases, with 4 bases of the junction left unmatched. For the CDR3, the DNA is TGTGCCTGGAGTGTACTCGGACAGGGGGCCTACGAGCAGTACTTC. Translation gives CAWSVLGQGAYEQYF.

The chain combines TRBV3-1 (or the pseudogene TRBV3-2) with TRBJ2-5; TRBD2 might be the D (5 bases). CDR1 and CDR2 from the germline V gene are LGHDT and YNNKEL (reference sequence). V was trimmed by 0 bases and J by 4 bases, leaving 15 bases between them. This CDR3 contains 16 residues. The CDR3 loop reads CASSQDSSGNPETQYF. CDR3 in DNA: TGTGCCAGCAGCCAAGATTCATCCGGGAACCCAGAGACCCAGTACTTC.

V gene TRBV6-5 combines with J gene TRBJ2-2; D unclear. Germline loops: CDR1 MNHEY, CDR2 SVGAGI. The CDR3 consists of 14 residues. Trimming cost V 0 bases and J 14 bases, with 16 bases left between them. The CDR3, as DNA: TGTGCCAGCAGTTACTCTGGTCTAGAGGCCTTTCTGTTTTTT. Translated: CASSYSGLEAFLFF.

The V gene is TRBV19, the J gene TRBJ2-1, with TRBD2 matching 10 bases. The CDR3 sequence is 16 residues long. Unmatched junction bases numbered 13, after V lost 6 bases and J lost 8 bases. The germline CDR1 and CDR2 sequences are LNHDA and SQIVND (reference sequence). For the CDR3, the DNA is TGTGCCAGTAGCCCGCTAGCGGGAGAAATGGGCGATGAGCAGTTCTTC. It yields the protein CASSPLAGEMGDEQFF.

V usage is TRBV2 and J usage is TRBJ2-7, with D possibly TRBD1 on 6 matching bases. CDR1 SNHLY and CDR2 FYNNEI come from the germline V gene. The CDR3 length is 15 residues. V was clipped by 0 bases and J by 3 bases, with 12 bases between them. CDR3 in amino acids: CASSEAQGSYYEQYF. The CDR3 bases are TGTGCCAGCAGTGAAGCACAGGGATCCTACTACGAGCAGTACTTC.

The V call is TRBV30, the J call TRBJ2-3; 8 nucleotides match TRBD2. This CDR3 spans 14 amino acids. The trim removed 2 bases at V and 3 bases at J, leaving 4 bases unmatched. Germline V CDR1 and CDR2: GTSNPN, SVGIG (reference sequence). This CDR3 is CAWSTGGLTDTQYF. The CDR3 DNA reads as TGTGCCTGGAGTACGGGGGGGCTGACAGATACGCAGTATTTT.